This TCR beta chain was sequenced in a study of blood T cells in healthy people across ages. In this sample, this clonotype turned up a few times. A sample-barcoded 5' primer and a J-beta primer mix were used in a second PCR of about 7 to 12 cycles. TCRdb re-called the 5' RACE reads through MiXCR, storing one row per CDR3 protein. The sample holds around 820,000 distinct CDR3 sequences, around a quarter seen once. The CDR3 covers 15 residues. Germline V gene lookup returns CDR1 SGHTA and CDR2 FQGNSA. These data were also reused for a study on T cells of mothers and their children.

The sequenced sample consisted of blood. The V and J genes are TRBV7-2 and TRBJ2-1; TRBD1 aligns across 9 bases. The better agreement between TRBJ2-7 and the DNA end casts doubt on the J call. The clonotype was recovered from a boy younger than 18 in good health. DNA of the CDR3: TGTGCCAGTAGCGATCGACAGGGGGGGACCTACGAGCAGTACTTC. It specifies CASSDRQGGTYEQYF.